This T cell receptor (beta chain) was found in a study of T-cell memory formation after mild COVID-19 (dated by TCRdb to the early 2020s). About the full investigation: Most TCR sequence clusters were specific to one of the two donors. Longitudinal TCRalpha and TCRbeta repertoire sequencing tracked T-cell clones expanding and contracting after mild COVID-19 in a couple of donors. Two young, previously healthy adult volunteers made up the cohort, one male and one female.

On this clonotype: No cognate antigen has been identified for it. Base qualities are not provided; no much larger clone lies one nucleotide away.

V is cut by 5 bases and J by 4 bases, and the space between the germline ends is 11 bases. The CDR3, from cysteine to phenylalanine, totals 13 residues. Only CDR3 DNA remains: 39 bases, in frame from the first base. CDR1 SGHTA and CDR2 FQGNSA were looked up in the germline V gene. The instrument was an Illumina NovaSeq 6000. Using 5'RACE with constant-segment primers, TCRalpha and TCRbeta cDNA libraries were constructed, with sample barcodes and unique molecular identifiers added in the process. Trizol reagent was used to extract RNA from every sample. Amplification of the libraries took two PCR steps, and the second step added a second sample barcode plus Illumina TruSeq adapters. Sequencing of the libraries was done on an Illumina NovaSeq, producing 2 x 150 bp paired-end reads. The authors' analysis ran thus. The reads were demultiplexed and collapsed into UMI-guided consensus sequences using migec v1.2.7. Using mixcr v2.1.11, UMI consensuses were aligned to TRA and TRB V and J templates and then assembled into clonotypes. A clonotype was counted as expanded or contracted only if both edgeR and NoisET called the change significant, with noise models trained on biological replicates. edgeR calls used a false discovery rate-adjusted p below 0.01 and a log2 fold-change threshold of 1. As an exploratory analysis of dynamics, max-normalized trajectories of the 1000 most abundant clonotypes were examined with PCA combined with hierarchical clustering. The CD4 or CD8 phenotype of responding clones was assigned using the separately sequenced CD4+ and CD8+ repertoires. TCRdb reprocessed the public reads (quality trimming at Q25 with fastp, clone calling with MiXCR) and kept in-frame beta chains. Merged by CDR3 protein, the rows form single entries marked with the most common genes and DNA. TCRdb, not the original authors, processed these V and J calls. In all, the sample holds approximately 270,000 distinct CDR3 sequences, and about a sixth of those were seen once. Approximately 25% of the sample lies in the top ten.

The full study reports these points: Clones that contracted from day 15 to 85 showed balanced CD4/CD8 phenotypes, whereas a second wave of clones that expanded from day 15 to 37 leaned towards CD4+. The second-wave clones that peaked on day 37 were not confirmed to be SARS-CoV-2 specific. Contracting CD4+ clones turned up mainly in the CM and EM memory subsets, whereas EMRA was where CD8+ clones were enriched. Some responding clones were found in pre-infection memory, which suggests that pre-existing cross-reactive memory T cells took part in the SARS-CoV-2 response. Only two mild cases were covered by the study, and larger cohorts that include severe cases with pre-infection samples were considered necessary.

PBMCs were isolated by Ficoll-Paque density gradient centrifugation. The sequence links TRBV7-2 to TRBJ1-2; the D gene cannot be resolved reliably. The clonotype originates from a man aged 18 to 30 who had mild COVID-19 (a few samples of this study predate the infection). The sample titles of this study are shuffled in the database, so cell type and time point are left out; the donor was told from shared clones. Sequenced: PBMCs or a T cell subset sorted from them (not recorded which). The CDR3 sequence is CASSPGQFYGYTF. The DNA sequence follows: TGTGCCAGCAGCCCCGGGCAGTTCTATGGCTACACCTTC.